These T cell receptor beta chains were read from a single sample in a study of shared clonotypes between healthy human individuals. Generated by immunoSEQ multiplex PCR, the TCRdb table keeps only in-frame clones and is missing some. The table has 630,000 or so clones, roughly 98% seen once. The material sequenced was naive CD8+ T cells sorted from blood. These receptors were collected from a man aged 30 to 45 in good health. Each CDR3 is given with its conserved first and last residue. D genes are given only for firm matches. A row's size may be missing; if present it is once, few, many or a size class.

clone size: .; J gene: TRBJ1-1; V gene: TRBV9; D gene: .; CDR3 DNA: TGTGCCAGCAGCCCAGAGGGGGGGCACGGCACTGAAGCTTTCTTT; CDR3 protein: CASSPEGGHGTEAFF
clone size: .; J gene: TRBJ1-4; V gene: TRBV7-6; D gene: TRBD1; CDR3 DNA: TGTGCCAGCAGCACGGGACAGGGACGGGGTGAAAAACTGTTTTTT; CDR3 protein: CASSTGQGRGEKLFF
clone size: .; J gene: TRBJ2-7; V gene: TRBV5-4; D gene: .; CDR3 DNA: TGTGCCAGCAGCTTAGCCGGGAGTAACTACGAGCAGTACTTC; CDR3 protein: CASSLAGSNYEQYF
clone size: .; J gene: TRBJ2-1; V gene: TRBV27; D gene: .; CDR3 DNA: TGTGCCAGCAGTTACTTCGTAGGTACTGAGCAGTTCTTC; CDR3 protein: CASSYFVGTEQFF
clone size: .; J gene: TRBJ2-7; V gene: TRBV10-3; D gene: TRBD2; CDR3 DNA: TGTGCCATCAGTGAGCCTTCGGGGGGGGCTCACCACGAGCAGTACTTC; CDR3 protein: CAISEPSGGAHHEQYF
clone size: .; J gene: TRBJ2-7; V gene: TRBV29-1; D gene: TRBD1; CDR3 DNA: TGCAGCGTTGAAACTACCGGGACAGGGATCCACGAGCAGTACTTC; CDR3 protein: CSVETTGTGIHEQYF
clone size: .; J gene: TRBJ2-5; V gene: TRBV7-7; D gene: .; CDR3 DNA: TGTGCTAGCAGCTTAGAGTGGGGGACCCAGTACTTC; CDR3 protein: CASSLEWGTQYF
clone size: once; J gene: TRBJ2-5; V gene: TRBV7-9; D gene: .; CDR3 DNA: TGTGCCAGCAGCTTAGCACGGTGGAGACTCGAAGAGACCCAGTACTTC; CDR3 protein: CASSLARWRLEETQYF
clone size: .; J gene: TRBJ2-3; V gene: TRBV5-1; D gene: .; CDR3 DNA: TGCGCCAGCCAATGGAGGCGGGAATGGGGCACAGATACGCAGTATTTT; CDR3 protein: CASQWRREWGTDTQYF
clone size: .; J gene: TRBJ2-3; V gene: TRBV9; D gene: TRBD2; CDR3 DNA: TGTGCCAGCAGCGTAGGGGGACTAGCGGCTAGCACAGATACGCAGTATTTT; CDR3 protein: CASSVGGLAASTDTQYF
clone size: .; J gene: TRBJ2-7; V gene: TRBV15; D gene: TRBD1; CDR3 DNA: TGTGCCACCAGGCCCTCGACAGGGTACCACGAGCAGTACTTC; CDR3 protein: CATRPSTGYHEQYF
clone size: once; J gene: TRBJ2-7; V gene: TRBV5-5; D gene: .; CDR3 DNA: TGTGCCAGCAGCCTCCGACTAGATTTCTACGAGCAGTACTTC; CDR3 protein: CASSLRLDFYEQYF
clone size: .; J gene: TRBJ2-1; V gene: TRBV7-6; D gene: .; CDR3 DNA: TGTGCCAGCAGCTTAGAACGGGCTGATGAGCAGTTCTTC; CDR3 protein: CASSLERADEQFF
clone size: few; J gene: TRBJ1-2; V gene: TRBV27; D gene: TRBD1; CDR3 DNA: TGTGCCAGCTCGCAGGGGGCGCCCTATGGCTACACCTTC; CDR3 protein: CASSQGAPYGYTF
clone size: .; J gene: TRBJ2-7; V gene: TRBV19; D gene: TRBD2; CDR3 DNA: TGTGCCAGTAGTATTGGGCTATGGGAGACTACTAGCGGGGAAACCTACGAGCAGTACTTC; CDR3 protein: CASSIGLWETTSGETYEQYF
clone size: .; J gene: TRBJ2-3; V gene: TRBV20-1; D gene: .; CDR3 DNA: TGCAGTGCCAGAGGGGGGGCGTATTTT; CDR3 protein: CSARGGAYF
clone size: .; J gene: TRBJ2-7; V gene: TRBV27; D gene: TRBD1; CDR3 DNA: TGTGCCAGCAGTCGGGACAGGGGCCACGAGCAGTACTTC; CDR3 protein: CASSRDRGHEQYF
clone size: .; J gene: TRBJ2-7; V gene: TRBV5-1; D gene: .; CDR3 DNA: TGCGCCAGCAGCCCCAGGCAGGGGATCTCCTACGAGCAGTACTTC; CDR3 protein: CASSPRQGISYEQYF
clone size: .; J gene: TRBJ2-7; V gene: TRBV7-9; D gene: TRBD2; CDR3 DNA: TGTGCCAGCAGACCGGGACTAGCGCCCTACGAGCAGTACTTC; CDR3 protein: CASRPGLAPYEQYF
clone size: once; J gene: TRBJ2-7; V gene: TRBV29-1; D gene: .; CDR3 DNA: TGCAGCGCCGGGACCCTTCAGGACGAGCAGTACTTC; CDR3 protein: CSAGTLQDEQYF
clone size: once; J gene: TRBJ1-1; V gene: TRBV11-1; D gene: TRBD1; CDR3 DNA: TGTGCCAGCAGCCCAACAGGGGTGGGCACTGAAGCTTTCTTT; CDR3 protein: CASSPTGVGTEAFF
clone size: .; J gene: TRBJ2-7; V gene: TRBV5-6; D gene: TRBD2; CDR3 DNA: TGTGCCAGCAGCTTGGTAGGGGCGGGAGGCTACGAGCAGTACTTC; CDR3 protein: CASSLVGAGGYEQYF
clone size: .; J gene: TRBJ2-7; V gene: TRBV6-5; D gene: .; CDR3 DNA: TGTGCCAGCAGTTTGTTGGGACCGTCCTACGAGCAGTACTTC; CDR3 protein: CASSLLGPSYEQYF
clone size: .; J gene: TRBJ2-2; V gene: TRBV6-5; D gene: .; CDR3 DNA: TGTGCCAGCACTCTGACGGGCAACACCGGGGAGCTGTTTTTT; CDR3 protein: CASTLTGNTGELFF
clone size: .; J gene: TRBJ2-1; V gene: TRBV27; D gene: .; CDR3 DNA: TGTGCCAGCAGCATCCGCGATTTTGATGAGCAGTTCTTC; CDR3 protein: CASSIRDFDEQFF
clone size: .; J gene: TRBJ2-7; V gene: TRBV7-9; D gene: .; CDR3 DNA: TGTGCCAGCAGCCACCACCGAGGGGACACGAAGCCCTACGAGCAGTACTTC; CDR3 protein: CASSHHRGDTKPYEQYF
clone size: .; J gene: TRBJ2-7; V gene: TRBV29-1; D gene: TRBD2; CDR3 DNA: TGCAGCGTCCTGATAGCGGGAGGGGCCTACGAGCAGTACTTC; CDR3 protein: CSVLIAGGAYEQYF
clone size: .; J gene: TRBJ2-3; V gene: TRBV2; D gene: .; CDR3 DNA: TGTGCCAGCAGTCCCGGGCCCGCTAGCACAGATACGCAGTATTTT; CDR3 protein: CASSPGPASTDTQYF
clone size: once; J gene: TRBJ2-1; V gene: TRBV29-1; D gene: .; CDR3 DNA: TGCAGCGTTGAACCGGGCTTAAACAATGAGCAGTTCTTC; CDR3 protein: CSVEPGLNNEQFF
clone size: .; J gene: TRBJ2-1; V gene: TRBV7-7; D gene: TRBD2; CDR3 DNA: TGTGCCAGCAGCCCCTCGGGACTAGGCCCCTACAATGAGCAGTTCTTC; CDR3 protein: CASSPSGLGPYNEQFF
clone size: .; J gene: TRBJ2-5; V gene: TRBV10-1; D gene: TRBD2; CDR3 DNA: TGCGCCAGCAGTGAGTCTGCTAGCGGGAGTTATGAGACCCAGTACTTC; CDR3 protein: CASSESASGSYETQYF
clone size: .; J gene: TRBJ1-4; V gene: TRBV6-5; D gene: TRBD1; CDR3 DNA: TGTGCCAGCAGTTACTGGCAGGGGGCGGCTAATGAAAAACTGTTTTTT; CDR3 protein: CASSYWQGAANEKLFF
clone size: .; J gene: TRBJ2-6; V gene: TRBV18; D gene: TRBD1; CDR3 DNA: TGTGCCAGCTCAGTGACAGGGTCTGGGGCCAACGTCCTGACTTTC; CDR3 protein: CASSVTGSGANVLTF
clone size: once; J gene: TRBJ2-1; V gene: TRBV4-1; D gene: .; CDR3 DNA: TGCGCCAGCAGCCAAGAGGAGGGGACGGGTCATGAGCAGTTCTTC; CDR3 protein: CASSQEEGTGHEQFF
clone size: .; J gene: TRBJ2-7; V gene: TRBV5-1; D gene: .; CDR3 DNA: TGCGCCAGCAGCTTTAGCAGGGATTCTTCCTACGAGCAGTACTTC; CDR3 protein: CASSFSRDSSYEQYF
clone size: .; J gene: TRBJ2-1; V gene: TRBV4-1; D gene: TRBD2; CDR3 DNA: TGCGCCAGCAGCCAAGATCAGCGTGGACTAGCGGGGAAGGAGAATGAGCAGTTCTTC; CDR3 protein: CASSQDQRGLAGKENEQFF
clone size: .; J gene: TRBJ2-1; V gene: TRBV7-9; D gene: TRBD2; CDR3 DNA: TGTGCCAGCAGCAATCTAGCGGGGGCTTACAATGAGCAGTTCTTC; CDR3 protein: CASSNLAGAYNEQFF
clone size: .; J gene: TRBJ2-1; V gene: TRBV18; D gene: TRBD1; CDR3 DNA: TGTGCCAGCTCACCGGACAGGGTTGACAATGAGCAGTTCTTC; CDR3 protein: CASSPDRVDNEQFF
clone size: .; J gene: TRBJ1-1; V gene: TRBV28; D gene: .; CDR3 DNA: TGTGCCAGCAGTTTTCCGGCTGAAGCTTTCTTT; CDR3 protein: CASSFPAEAFF